This paragraph reports one T cell receptor (beta chain). Its antigen is still unknown. Using immunoSEQ multiplex PCR, the repertoire was profiled, and TCRdb retains in-frame clones only, with some absent. The data contain 2 million to 3 million clones, approximately 94% of them seen just once; the ten biggest clones take up about 0.38%. Germline V gene data show CDR1 as SGHNT and CDR2 as YENEEA. The CDR3 totals 16 residues. V was pared by 5 bases and J by 0 bases, with 13 bases between. This sample is drawn from a study of shared clonotypes between healthy human individuals. Study-level points and caveats: Among non-shared clonotypes, generation probabilities were lower than among those shared by all four donors.

This clonotype originated in a man younger than 30 in good health. Some clones in this sample may be carry-over from other donors' samples. This chain uses TRBV11-3 with TRBJ2-2; TRBD1 or TRBD2 may be the D gene (5 bases each). The specimen was naive CD4+ T cells from PBMCs. As to subset: CD45RA+ positively selected. The CDR3 reads CASSRRRGANTGELFF. In nucleotides, the CDR3 is TGTGCCAGCAGCCGTCGCCGGGGCGCGAACACCGGGGAGCTGTTTTTT. The full variable domain, with the rest looked up from reference TRBV11-3 and TRBJ2-2, is EAGVVQSPRYKIIEKKQPVAFWCNPISGHNTLYWYLQNLGQGPELLIRYENEEAVDDSQLPKDRFSAERLKGVDSTLKIQPAELGDSAVYLCASSRRRGANTGELFFGEGSRLTVL.